What follows describes a single T cell receptor (beta chain). Its target is unknown. Each sample contributed 85,000 to 100,000 TCR templates to the assay. Some clones are missing from TCRdb's copy, which holds only in-frame ones; the method was immunoSEQ multiplex PCR. Here the sample spans 50,000 to 70,000 clones, roughly 96% being singletons. This specimen comes from a study of siplizumab effects on memory and regulatory T cells. The CDR3 totals 14 residues. Germline CDR1 MNHEY, CDR2 SMNVEV (reference sequence). The V end was cut by 3 bases, the J end by 7 bases, with 16 bases between. General study results and limits: Mapping to unstimulated subsets was achieved for only a minor fraction of alloreactive clones. Proof of suppressive function in proliferating Tregs from siplizumab cultures was not established.

The rearrangement uses TRBV27 and TRBJ2-7; TRBD2 might be the D (6 bases). The TCR was taken from a human donor in good health. Sequencing input: naive CD8+ T cells sorted from blood. The CDR3 coding sequence is TGTGCCAGCAGTTTCGGGACTCGCCTGATGGAGCAGTACTTC. It is translated as CASSFGTRLMEQYF.